This T cell receptor (beta chain) was observed in a study of T cells in Graves' hyperthyroidism and ophthalmopathy. General study points: In the blood, most expanded thyroid clonotypes above 0.001 appeared as well.

Researchers barred patients who had uncontrolled infection, other autoimmune disease, pregnancy or lactation. PBMCs were obtained from about 9.9 ml fresh peripheral blood. In this sample, this clonotype turned up once. Its antigen remains unidentified. A much larger clone differs from this one at a single base, so this may be a read error. Amplification yielded TCR beta CDR3 regions, with RNA transcripts as the source. Primed by the HTBI set, a first-round RT-PCR was run on the TCR CDR3. TCRdb re-called the multiplex PCR reads with MiXCR, one entry per CDR3 protein. Among some 440,000 distinct CDR3 sequences listed, 15% to 19% were seen once. V shed 6 bases, J shed 6 bases, and the junction held 4 bases outside the gene matches. This CDR3 has 13 residues.

The TCR comes from a woman under 30 with Graves' hyperthyroidism. The V and J genes are TRBV12-3 or TRBV12-4 and TRBJ2-1, with 8 bases fitting TRBD2. Sequencing was carried out using blood. The CDR3: CASSGGALNEQFF. The CDR3 bases are TGTGCCAGCAGCGGGGGGGCTCTCAATGAGCAGTTCTTC.